This T cell receptor beta chain originates from a study of CD8 T cells in Susac syndrome. This CDR3 spans 12 amino acids. Germline lookup yields CDR1 SGHTA and CDR2 FQGNSA. J lost 8 bases, V lost 2 bases, and 2 bases had no gene match. RNA totalling about 0.45 to 1 ug underwent reverse transcription with random hexamers. With immunoSEQ multiplex PCR, TCR beta CDR3 was amplified across 54 Vbeta and 13 Jbeta. TCRdb recomputed calls from the immunoSEQ multiplex PCR reads with MiXCR, one row per CDR3 protein. The sample includes 250,000 to 350,000 distinct CDR3 sequences, roughly nine tenths of them seen just once.

The sequence came from a human donor with multiple sclerosis. Sequences were obtained from CD4+ T cells from PBMCs. The V gene is TRBV7-2, the J gene TRBJ1-2; 7 positions agree with TRBD1. The CDR3 DNA reads TGTGCCAGCAGCTTATCGGGACAGGGCTACACCTTC. The encoded protein is CASSLSGQGYTF.